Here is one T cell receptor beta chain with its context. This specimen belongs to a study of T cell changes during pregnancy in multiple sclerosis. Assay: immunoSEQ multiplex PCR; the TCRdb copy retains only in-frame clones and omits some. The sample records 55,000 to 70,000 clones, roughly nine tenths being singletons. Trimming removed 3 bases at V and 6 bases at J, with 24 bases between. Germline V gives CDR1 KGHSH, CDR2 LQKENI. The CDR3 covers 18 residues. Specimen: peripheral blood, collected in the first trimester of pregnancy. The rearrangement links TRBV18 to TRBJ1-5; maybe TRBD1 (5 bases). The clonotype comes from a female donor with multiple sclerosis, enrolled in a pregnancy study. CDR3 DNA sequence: TGTGCCAGCTCACCGATAGAAACGGGACTGGGCGTCGGTCAGCCCCAGCATTTT. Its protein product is CASSPIETGLGVGQPQHF.